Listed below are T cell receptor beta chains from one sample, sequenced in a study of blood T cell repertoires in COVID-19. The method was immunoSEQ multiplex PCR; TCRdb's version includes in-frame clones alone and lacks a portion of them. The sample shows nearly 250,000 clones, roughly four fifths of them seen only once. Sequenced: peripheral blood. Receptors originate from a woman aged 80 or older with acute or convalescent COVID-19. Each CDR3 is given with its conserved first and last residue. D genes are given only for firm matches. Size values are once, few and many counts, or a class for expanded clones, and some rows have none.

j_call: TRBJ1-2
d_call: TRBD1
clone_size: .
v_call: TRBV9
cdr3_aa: CASSPGQGTYGYTF
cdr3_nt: TGTGCCAGCAGCCCAGGACAGGGTACCTATGGCTACACCTTC

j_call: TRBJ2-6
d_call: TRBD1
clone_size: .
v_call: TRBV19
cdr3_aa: CASRFTGAGANVLTF
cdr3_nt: TGTGCCAGTAGGTTTACAGGGGCTGGGGCCAACGTCCTGACTTTC

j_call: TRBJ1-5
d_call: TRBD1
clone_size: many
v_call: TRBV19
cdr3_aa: CASRNPGTAFNQPQHF
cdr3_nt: TGTGCCAGTAGAAACCCCGGGACAGCCTTCAATCAGCCCCAGCATTTT

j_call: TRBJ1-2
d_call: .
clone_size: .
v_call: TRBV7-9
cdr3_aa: CASSLGSGPQGGPGYTF
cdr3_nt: TGTGCCAGCAGCTTAGGTAGTGGTCCGCAAGGTGGGCCTGGCTACACCTTC

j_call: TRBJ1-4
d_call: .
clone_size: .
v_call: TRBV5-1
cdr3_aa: CASSLSGGDEKLFF
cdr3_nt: TGCGCCAGCAGCTTGTCGGGAGGAGATGAAAAACTGTTTTTT

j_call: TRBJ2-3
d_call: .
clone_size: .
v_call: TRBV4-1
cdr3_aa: CASSQVLFSDTQYF
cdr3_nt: TGCGCCAGCAGCCAAGTACTGTTTTCAGATACGCAGTATTTT

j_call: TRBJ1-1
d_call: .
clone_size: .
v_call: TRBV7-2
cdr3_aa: CASSLMGSTEAFF
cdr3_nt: TGTGCCAGCAGCTTAATGGGGAGCACTGAAGCTTTCTTT

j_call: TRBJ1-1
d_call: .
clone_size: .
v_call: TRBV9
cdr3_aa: CASSVVPGTEAFF
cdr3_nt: TGTGCCAGCAGCGTGGTCCCAGGCACTGAAGCTTTCTTT

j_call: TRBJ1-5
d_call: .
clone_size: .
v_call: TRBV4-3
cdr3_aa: CASSQDLTAVRPQHF
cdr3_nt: TGCGCCAGCAGCCAAGATCTGACAGCCGTCAGGCCCCAGCATTTT

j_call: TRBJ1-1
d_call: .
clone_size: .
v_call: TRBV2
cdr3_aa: CASSLQGIEEAFF
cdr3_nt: TGTGCCAGCAGCCTACAGGGAATTGAGGAAGCTTTCTTT

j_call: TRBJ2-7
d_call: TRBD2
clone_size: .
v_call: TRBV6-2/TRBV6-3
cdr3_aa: CASSYGGTSGSSYEQYF
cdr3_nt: TGTGCCAGCAGTTACGGCGGGACTAGCGGTTCGTCCTACGAGCAGTACTTC

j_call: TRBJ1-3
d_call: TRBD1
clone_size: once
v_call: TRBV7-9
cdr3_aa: CASSNHRGFNTIYF
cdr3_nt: TGTGCCAGCAGCAACCACAGGGGGTTTAACACCATATATTTT

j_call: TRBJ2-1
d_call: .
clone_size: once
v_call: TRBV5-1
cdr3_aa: CASSLEGQPDNEQFF
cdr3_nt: TGCGCCAGCAGCTTGGAAGGACAGCCAGACAATGAGCAGTTCTTC

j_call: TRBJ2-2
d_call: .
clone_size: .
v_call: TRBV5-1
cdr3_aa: CASSNEAGVRGGELFF
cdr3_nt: TGCGCCAGCAGTAATGAGGCGGGAGTCAGGGGCGGGGAGCTGTTTTTT

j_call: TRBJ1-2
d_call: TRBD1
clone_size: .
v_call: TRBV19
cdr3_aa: CASTIGTGGGYTF
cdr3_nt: TGTGCCAGTACCATTGGGACAGGGGGCGGCTACACCTTC

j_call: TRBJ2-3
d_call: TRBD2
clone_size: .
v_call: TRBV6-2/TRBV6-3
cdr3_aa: CASSIHRLAGGEADTQYF
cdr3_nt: TGTGCCAGCAGTATACACCGGTTAGCGGGTGGTGAGGCAGATACGCAGTATTTT

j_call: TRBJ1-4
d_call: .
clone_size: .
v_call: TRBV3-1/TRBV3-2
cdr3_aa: CASSQDSGGGEKLFF
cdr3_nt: TGTGCCAGCAGCCAAGATTCGGGGGGCGGTGAAAAACTGTTTTTT

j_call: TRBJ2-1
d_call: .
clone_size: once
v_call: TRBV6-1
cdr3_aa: CASSEAVRRAGENEQFF
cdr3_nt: TGTGCCAGCAGTGAAGCCGTAAGGAGGGCCGGGGAAAATGAGCAGTTCTTC

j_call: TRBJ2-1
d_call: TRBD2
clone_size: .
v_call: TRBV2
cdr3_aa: CASSVTSVSYNEQFF
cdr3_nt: TGTGCCAGCAGTGTTACTAGCGTTTCCTACAATGAGCAGTTCTTC

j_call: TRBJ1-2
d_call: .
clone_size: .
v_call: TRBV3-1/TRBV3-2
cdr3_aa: CASSPQGPGYTF
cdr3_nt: TGTGCCAGCAGCCCCCAGGGGCCTGGCTACACCTTC

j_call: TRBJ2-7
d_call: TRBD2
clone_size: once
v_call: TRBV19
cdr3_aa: CASSTTSGASYEQYF
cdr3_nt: TGTGCCAGTAGTACGACTAGCGGGGCATCCTACGAGCAGTACTTC

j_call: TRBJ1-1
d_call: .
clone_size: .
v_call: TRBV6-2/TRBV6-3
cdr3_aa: CASSWGDEAFF
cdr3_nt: TGTGCCAGCAGTTGGGGGGATGAAGCTTTCTTT

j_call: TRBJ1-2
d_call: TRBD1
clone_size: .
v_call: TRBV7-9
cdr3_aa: CASSLGVQGLDTF
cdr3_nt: TGTGCCAGCAGCTTAGGAGTACAGGGGCTTGACACCTTC

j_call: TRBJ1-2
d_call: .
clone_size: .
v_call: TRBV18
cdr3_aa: CASSPQAPRDGYTF
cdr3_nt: TGTGCCAGCTCACCACAGGCCCCCAGGGATGGCTACACCTTC

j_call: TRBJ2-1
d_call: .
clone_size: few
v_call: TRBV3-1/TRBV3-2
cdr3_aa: CASSQRDEQFF
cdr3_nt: TGTGCCAGCAGCCAGCGCGATGAGCAGTTCTTC

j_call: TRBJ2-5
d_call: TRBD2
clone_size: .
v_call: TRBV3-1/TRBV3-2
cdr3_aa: CASRGGEAGRDQETQYF
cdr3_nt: TGTGCCAGCAGGGGGGGCGAGGCCGGGAGGGATCAAGAGACCCAGTACTTC

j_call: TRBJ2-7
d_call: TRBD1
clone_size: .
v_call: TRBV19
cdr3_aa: CASSPGTGAYEQYF
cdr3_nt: TGTGCCAGTAGTCCCGGGACAGGGGCCTACGAGCAGTACTTC